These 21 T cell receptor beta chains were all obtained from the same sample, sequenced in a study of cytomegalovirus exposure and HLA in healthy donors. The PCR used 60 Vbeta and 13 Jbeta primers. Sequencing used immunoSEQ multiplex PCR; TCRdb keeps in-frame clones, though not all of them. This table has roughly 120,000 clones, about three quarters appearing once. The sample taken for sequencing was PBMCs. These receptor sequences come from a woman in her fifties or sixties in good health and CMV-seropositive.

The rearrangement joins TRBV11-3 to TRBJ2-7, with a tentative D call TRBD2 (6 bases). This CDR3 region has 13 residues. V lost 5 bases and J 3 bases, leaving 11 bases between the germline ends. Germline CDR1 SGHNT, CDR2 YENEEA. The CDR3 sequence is CASSLGGRYEQYF. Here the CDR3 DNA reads TGTGCCAGCAGCCTCGGAGGGCGCTACGAGCAGTACTTC.

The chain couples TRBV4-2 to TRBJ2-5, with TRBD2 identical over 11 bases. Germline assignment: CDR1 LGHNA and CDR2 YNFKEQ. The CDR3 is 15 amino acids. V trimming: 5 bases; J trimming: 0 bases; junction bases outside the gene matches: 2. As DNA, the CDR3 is TGTGCCAGCAGCTCGGGACTAGCGGACCAAGAGACCCAGTACTTC. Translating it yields CASSSGLADQETQYF.

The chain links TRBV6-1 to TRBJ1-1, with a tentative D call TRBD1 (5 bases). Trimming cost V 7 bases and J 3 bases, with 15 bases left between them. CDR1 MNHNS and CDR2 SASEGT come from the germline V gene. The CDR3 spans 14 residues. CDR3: CASIRGGSDTEAFF. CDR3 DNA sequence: TGTGCCAGCATTCGCGGGGGTAGTGACACTGAAGCTTTCTTT.

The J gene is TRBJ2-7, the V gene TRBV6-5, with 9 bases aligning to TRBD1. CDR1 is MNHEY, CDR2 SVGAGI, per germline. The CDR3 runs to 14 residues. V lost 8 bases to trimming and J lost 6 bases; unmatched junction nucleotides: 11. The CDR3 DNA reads TGTGCCAGCTCCTCGGGGGACAGGGTAAGCGAGCAGTACTTC. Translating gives CASSSGDRVSEQYF.

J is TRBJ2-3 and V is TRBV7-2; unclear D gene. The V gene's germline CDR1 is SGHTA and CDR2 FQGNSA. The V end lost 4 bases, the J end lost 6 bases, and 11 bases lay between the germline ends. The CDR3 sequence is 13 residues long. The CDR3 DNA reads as TGTGCCAGCAGCTCAGACTCAGCGGATACGCAGTATTTT. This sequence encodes CASSSDSADTQYF.

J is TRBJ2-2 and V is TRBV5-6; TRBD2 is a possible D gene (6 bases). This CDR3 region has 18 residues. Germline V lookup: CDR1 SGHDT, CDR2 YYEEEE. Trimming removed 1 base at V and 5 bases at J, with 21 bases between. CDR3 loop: CASSLLRGWSGFTGELFF. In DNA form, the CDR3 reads TGTGCCAGCAGCTTGTTGCGGGGTTGGTCCGGATTTACCGGGGAGCTGTTTTTT.

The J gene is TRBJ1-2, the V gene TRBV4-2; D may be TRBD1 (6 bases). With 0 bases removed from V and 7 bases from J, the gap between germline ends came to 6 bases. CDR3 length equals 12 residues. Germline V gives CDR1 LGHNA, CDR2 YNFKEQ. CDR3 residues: CASSQEGGGYTF. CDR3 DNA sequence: TGTGCCAGCAGCCAAGAAGGGGGTGGCTACACCTTC.

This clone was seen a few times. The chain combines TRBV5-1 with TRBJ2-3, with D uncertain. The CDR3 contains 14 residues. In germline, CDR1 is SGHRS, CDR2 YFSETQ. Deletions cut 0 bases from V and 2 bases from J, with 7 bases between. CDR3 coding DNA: TGCGCCAGCAGCTTGGCGGAGTCCACAGATACGCAGTATTTT. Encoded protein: CASSLAESTDTQYF.

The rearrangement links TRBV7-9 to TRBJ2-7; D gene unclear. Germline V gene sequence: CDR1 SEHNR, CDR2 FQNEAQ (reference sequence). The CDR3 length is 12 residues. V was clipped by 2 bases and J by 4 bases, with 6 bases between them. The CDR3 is CASSLIAYEQYF. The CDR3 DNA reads TGTGCCAGCAGCTTAATCGCGTACGAGCAGTACTTC. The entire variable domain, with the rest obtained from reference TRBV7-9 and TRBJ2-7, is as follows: DTGVSQNPRHKITKRGQNVTFRCDPISEHNRLYWYRQTLGQGPEFLTYFQNEAQLEKSRLLSDRFSAERPKGSFSTLEIQRTEQGDSAMYLCASSLIAYEQYFGPGTRLTVT.

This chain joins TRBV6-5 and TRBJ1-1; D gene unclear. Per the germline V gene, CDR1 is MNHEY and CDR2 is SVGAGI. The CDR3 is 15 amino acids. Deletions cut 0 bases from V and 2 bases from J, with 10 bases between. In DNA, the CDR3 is TGTGCCAGCAGTTACTCCGGGAGTTTAAACACTGAAGCTTTCTTT. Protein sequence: CASSYSGSLNTEAFF.

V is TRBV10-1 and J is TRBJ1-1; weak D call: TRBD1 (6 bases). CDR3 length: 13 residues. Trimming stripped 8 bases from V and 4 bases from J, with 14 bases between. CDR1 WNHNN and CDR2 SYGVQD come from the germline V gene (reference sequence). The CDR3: CASGGQGGTEAFF. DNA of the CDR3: TGCGCCAGCGGGGGCCAGGGCGGCACTGAAGCTTTCTTT.

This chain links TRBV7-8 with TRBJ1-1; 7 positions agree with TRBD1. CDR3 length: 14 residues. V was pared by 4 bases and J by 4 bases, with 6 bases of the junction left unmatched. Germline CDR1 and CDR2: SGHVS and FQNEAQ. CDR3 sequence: CASSSQGSGTEAFF. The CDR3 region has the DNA TGTGCCAGCAGCTCACAGGGGTCGGGCACTGAAGCTTTCTTT.

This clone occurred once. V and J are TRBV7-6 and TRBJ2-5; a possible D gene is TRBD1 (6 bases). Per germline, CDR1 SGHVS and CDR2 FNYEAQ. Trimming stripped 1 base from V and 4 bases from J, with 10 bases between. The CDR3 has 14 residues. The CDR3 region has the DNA TGTGCCAGCAGCTTAGGTCCCAGGGGAGAGACCCAGTACTTC. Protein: CASSLGPRGETQYF. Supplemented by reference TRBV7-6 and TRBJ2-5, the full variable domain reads GAGVSQSPRYKVTKRGQDVALRCDPISGHVSLYWYRQALGQGPEFLTYFNYEAQQDKSGLPNDRFSAERPEGSISTLTIQRTEQRDSAMYRCASSLGPRGETQYFGPGTRLLVL.

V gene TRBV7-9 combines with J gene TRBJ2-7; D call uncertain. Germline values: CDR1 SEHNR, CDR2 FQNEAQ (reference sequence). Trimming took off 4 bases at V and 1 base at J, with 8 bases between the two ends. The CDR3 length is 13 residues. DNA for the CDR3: TGTGCCAGCAGCTCCTTCGGGTCCTACGAGCAGTACTTC. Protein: CASSSFGSYEQYF.

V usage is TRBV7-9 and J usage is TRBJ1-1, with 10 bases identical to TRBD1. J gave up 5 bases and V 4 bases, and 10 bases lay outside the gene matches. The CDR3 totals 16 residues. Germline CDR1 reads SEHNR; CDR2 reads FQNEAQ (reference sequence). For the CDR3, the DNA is TGTGCCAGCAGCTCCGAAGGGACAGGGGTGAGGACTGAAGCTTTCTTT. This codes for CASSSEGTGVRTEAFF.

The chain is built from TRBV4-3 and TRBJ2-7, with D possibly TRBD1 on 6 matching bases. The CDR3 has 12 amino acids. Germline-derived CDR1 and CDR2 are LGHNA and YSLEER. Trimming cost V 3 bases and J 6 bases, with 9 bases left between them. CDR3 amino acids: CASSQDSREQYF. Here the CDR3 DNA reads TGCGCCAGCAGCCAGGACAGTCGCGAGCAGTACTTC.

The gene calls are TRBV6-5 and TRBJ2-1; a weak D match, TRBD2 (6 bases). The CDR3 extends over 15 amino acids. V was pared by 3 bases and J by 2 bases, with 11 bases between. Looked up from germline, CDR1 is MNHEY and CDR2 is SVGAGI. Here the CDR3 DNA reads TGTGCCAGCAGTTATCAGCGCGGGGCCTACAATGAGCAGTTCTTC. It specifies CASSYQRGAYNEQFF.

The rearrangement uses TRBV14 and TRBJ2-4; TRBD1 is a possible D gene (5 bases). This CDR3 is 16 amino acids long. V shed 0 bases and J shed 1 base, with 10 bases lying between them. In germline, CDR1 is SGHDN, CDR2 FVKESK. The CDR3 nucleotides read TGTGCCAGCAGCCAAGAGCCAGGGCGGGCCAAAAACATTCAGTACTTC. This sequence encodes CASSQEPGRAKNIQYF.

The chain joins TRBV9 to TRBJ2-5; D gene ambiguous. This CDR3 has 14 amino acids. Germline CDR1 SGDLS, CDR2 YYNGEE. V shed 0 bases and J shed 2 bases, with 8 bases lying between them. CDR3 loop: CASSVGLLQETQYF. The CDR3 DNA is TGTGCCAGCAGCGTAGGTTTACTACAAGAGACCCAGTACTTC.

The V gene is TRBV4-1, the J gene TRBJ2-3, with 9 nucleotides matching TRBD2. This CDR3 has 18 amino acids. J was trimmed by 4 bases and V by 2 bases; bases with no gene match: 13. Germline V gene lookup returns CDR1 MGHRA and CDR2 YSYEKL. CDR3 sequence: CASSQLAGRLVAADTQYF. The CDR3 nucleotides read TGCGCCAGCAGCCAACTAGCGGGACGACTCGTGGCGGCAGATACGCAGTATTTT.

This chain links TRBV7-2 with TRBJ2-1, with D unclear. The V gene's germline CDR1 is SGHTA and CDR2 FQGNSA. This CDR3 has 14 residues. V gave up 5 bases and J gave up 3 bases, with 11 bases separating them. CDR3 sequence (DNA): TGTGCCAGCAGCCCTGACAAGAACTACAATGAGCAGTTCTTC. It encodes CASSPDKNYNEQFF.